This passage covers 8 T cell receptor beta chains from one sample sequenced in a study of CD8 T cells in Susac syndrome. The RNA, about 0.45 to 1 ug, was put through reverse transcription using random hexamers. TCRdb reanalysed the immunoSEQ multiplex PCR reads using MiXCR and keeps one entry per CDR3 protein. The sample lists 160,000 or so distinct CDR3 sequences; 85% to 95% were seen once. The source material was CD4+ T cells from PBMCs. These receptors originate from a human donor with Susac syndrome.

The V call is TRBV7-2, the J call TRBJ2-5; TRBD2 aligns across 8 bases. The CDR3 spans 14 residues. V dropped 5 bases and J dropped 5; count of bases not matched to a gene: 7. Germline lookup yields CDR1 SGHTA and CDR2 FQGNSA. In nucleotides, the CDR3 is TGTGCCAGCAGCGTCGGGGGGGCGGCGGAGACCCAGTACTTC. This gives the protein CASSVGGAAETQYF. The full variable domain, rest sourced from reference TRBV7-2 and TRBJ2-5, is GAGVSQSPSNKVTEKGKDVELRCDPISGHTALYWYRQSLGQGLEFLIYFQGNSAPDKSGLPSDRFSAERTGGSVSTLTIQRTQQEDSAVYLCASSVGGAAETQYFGPGTRLLVL.

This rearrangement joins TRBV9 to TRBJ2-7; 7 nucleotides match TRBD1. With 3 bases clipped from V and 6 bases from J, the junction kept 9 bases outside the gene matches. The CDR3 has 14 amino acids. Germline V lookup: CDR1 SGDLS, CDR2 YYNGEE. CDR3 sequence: CASSGGTATSEQYF. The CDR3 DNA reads TGTGCCAGCAGCGGAGGGACAGCTACCTCCGAGCAGTACTTC.

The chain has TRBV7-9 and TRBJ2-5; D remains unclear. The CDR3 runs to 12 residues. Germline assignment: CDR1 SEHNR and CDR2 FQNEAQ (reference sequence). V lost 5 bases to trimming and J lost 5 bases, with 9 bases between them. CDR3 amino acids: CASSPPLETQYF. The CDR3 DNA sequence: TGTGCCAGCAGCCCGCCGCTTGAGACCCAGTACTTC.

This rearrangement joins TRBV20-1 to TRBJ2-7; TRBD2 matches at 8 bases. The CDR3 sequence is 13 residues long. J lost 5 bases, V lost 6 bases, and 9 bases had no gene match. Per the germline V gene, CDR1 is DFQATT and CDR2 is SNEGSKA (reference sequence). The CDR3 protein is CSADGGGVNEQYF. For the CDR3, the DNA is TGCAGTGCGGACGGGGGGGGCGTAAACGAGCAGTACTTC.

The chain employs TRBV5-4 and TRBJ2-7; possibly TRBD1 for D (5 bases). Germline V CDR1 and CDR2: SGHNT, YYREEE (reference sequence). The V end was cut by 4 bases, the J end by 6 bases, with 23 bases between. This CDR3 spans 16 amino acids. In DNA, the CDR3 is TGTGCCAGCAGCCTAGGTGGGGCAGGTGGGGATTTCGAGCAGTACTTC. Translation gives CASSLGGAGGDFEQYF.

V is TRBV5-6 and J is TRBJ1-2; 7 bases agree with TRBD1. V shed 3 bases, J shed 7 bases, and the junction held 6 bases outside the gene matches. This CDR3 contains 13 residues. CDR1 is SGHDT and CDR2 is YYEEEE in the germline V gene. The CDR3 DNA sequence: TGTGCCAGCAGCTCAGAGGGGGCCCTTGGCTACACCTTC. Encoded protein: CASSSEGALGYTF.

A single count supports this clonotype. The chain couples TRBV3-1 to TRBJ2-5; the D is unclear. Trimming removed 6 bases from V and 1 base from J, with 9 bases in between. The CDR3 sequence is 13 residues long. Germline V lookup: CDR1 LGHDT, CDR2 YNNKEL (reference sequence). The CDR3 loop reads CASSVDFQETQYF. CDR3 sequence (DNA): TGTGCCAGCAGTGTCGACTTCCAAGAGACCCAGTACTTC.

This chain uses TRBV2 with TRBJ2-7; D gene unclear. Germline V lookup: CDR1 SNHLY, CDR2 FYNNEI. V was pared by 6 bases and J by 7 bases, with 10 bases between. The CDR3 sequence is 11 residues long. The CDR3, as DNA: TGTGCCAGCAGCAGGACGGCGGAGCAGTACTTC. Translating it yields CASSRTAEQYF.